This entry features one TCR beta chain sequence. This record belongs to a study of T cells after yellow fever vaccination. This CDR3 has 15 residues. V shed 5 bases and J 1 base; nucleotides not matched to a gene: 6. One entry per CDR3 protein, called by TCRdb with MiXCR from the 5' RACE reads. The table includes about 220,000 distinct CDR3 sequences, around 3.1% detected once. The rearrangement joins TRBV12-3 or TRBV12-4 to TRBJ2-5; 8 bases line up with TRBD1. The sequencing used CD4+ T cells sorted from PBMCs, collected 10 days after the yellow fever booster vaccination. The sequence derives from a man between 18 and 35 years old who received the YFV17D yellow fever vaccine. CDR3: CASSPGQGFQETQYF. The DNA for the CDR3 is TGTGCCAGCAGTCCAGGACAGGGCTTCCAAGAGACCCAGTACTTC.